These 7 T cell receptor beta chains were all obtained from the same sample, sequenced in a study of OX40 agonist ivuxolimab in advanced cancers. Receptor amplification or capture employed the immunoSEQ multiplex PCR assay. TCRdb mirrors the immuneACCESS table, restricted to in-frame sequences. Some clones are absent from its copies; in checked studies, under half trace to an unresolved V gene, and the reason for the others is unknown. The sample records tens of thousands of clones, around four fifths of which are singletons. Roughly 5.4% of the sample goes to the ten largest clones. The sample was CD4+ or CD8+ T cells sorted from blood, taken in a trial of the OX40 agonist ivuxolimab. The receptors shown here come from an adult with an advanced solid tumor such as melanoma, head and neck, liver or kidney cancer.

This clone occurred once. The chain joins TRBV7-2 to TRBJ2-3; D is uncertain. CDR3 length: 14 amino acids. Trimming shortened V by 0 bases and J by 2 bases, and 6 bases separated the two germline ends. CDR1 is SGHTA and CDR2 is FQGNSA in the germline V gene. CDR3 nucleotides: TGTGCCAGCAGCTTAGCGTGGACCACAGATACGCAGTATTTT. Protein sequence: CASSLAWTTDTQYF.

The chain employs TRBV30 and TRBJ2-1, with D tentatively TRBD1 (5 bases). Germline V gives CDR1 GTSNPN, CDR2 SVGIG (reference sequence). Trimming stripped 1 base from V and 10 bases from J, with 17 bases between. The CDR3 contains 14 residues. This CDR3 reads CAWSARRREGEQFF. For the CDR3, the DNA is TGTGCCTGGAGTGCCCGACGCAGGGAAGGAGAGCAGTTCTTC.

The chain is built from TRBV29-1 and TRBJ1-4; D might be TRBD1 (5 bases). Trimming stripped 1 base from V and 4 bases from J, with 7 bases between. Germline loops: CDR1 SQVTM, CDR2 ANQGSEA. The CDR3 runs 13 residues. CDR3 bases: TGCAGCGTTGAAGGGAGGGGTAATGAAAAACTGTTTTTT. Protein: CSVEGRGNEKLFF.

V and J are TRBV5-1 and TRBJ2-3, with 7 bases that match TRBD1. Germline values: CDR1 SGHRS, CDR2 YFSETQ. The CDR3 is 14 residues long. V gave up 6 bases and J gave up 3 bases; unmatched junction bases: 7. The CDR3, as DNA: TGCGCCAGCAATCGGTTCAGGGGGACAGATACGCAGTATTTT. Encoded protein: CASNRFRGTDTQYF.

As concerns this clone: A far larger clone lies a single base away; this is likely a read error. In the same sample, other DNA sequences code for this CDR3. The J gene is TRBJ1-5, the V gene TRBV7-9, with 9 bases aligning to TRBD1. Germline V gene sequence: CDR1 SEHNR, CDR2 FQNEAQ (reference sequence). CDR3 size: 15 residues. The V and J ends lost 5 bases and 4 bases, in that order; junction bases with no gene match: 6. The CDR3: CASSQGQGANQPQHF. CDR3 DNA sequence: TGTGCCAGCAGCCAGGGACAGGGCGCGAATCAGCCCCAGCATTTT.

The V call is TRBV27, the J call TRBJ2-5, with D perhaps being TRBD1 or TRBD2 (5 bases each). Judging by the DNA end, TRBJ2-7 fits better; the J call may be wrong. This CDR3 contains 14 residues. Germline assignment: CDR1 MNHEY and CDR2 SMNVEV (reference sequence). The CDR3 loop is CASRGELDSYEQYF. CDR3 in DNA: TGTGCCAGCAGGGGGGAACTAGACAGCTACGAGCAGTACTTC.

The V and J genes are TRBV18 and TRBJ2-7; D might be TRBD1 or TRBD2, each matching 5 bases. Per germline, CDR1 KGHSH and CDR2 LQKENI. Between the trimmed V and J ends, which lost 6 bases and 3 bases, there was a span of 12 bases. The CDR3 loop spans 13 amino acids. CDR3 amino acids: CASSNTGGYEQYF. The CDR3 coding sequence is TGTGCCAGCTCCAACACAGGAGGCTACGAGCAGTACTTC.